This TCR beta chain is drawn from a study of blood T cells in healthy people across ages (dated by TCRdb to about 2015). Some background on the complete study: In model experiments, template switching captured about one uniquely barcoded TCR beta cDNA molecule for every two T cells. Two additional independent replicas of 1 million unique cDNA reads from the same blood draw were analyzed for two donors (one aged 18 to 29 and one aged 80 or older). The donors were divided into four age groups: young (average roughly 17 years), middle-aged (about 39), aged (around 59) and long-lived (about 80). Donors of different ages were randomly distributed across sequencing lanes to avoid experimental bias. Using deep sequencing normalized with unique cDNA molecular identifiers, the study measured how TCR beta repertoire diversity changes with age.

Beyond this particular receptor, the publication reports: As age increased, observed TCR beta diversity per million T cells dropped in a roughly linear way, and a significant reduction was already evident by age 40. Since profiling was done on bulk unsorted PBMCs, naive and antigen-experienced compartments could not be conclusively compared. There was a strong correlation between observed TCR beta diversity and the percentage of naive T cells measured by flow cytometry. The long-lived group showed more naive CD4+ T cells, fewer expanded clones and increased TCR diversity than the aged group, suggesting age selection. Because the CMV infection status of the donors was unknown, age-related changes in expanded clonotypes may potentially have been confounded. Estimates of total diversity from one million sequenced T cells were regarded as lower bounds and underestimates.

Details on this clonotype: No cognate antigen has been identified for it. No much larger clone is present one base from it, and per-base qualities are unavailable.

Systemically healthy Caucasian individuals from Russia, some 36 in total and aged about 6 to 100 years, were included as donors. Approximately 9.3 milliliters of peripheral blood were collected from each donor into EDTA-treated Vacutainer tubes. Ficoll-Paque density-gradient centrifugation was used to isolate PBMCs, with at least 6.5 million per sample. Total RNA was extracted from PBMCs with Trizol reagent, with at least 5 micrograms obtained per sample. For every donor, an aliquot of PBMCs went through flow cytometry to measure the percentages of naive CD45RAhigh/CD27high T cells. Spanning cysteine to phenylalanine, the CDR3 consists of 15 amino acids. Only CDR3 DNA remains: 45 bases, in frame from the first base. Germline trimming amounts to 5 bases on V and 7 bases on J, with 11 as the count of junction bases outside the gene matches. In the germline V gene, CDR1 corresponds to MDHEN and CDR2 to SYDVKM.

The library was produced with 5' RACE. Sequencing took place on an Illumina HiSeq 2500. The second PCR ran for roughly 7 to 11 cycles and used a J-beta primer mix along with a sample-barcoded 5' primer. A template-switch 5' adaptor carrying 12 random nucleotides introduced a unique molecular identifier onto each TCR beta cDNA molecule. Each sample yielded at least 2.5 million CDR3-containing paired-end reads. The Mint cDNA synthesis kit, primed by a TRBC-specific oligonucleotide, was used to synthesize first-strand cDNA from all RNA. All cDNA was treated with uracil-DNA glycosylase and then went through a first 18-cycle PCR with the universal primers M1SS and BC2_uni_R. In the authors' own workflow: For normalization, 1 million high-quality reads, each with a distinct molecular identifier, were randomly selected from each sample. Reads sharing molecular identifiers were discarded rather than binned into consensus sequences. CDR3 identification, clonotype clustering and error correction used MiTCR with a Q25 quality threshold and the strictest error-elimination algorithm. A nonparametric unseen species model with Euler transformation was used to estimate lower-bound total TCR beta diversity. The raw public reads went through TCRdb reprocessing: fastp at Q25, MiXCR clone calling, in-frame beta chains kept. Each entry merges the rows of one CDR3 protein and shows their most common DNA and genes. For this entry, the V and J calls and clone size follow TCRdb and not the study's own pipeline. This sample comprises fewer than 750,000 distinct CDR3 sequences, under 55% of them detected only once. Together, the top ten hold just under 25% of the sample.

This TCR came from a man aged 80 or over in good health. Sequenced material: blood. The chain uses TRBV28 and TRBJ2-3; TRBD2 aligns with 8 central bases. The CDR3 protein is CASSDNGRAGNTQYF. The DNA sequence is TGTGCCAGCAGTGATAACGGGAGGGCCGGAAATACGCAGTATTTT. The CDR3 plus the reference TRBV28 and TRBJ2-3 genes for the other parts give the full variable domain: DVKVTQSSRYLVKRTGEKVFLECVQDMDHENMFWYRQDPGLGLRLIYFSYDVKMKEKGDIPEGYSVSREKKERFSLILESASTNQTSMYLCASSDNGRAGNTQYFGPGTRLTVL.